This T cell receptor (beta chain) was found in a study of neurological immune-mediated disorders. In this sample, this clonotype turned up many times. Its antigen is not identified. It was by 5'RACE with 10-nucleotide random UMIs that the cDNA was made. TCRdb used MiXCR to reprocess the 5' RACE reads, holding one entry per CDR3 protein. The table has 50,000 to 75,000 distinct CDR3 sequences, 10% to 15% seen once; the top ten hold around 10%. V shed 0 bases and J shed 0 bases, with 8 bases lying between them. Germline CDR1 is SGHRS and CDR2 is YFSETQ. The CDR3 runs to 15 residues. Findings of the study overall: None of the CDR3 amino acid sequences found in expanded clones was shared across subjects. This suggests that the TCR-beta repertoires were private in all groups.

The sequencing input was PBMCs. The genes are TRBV5-1 and TRBJ2-3, with D possibly being TRBD2 (5 bases). This clonotype originated in a woman aged 55-70 years with HTLV-1-associated myelopathy (HAM/TSP). The CDR3: CASSLASPSTDTQYF. CDR3 in DNA: TGCGCCAGCAGCTTGGCTAGCCCCAGCACAGATACGCAGTATTTT. Looking up the rest from reference TRBV5-1 and TRBJ2-3 gives the full variable domain: KAGVTQTPRYLIKTRGQQVTLSCSPISGHRSVSWYQQTPGQGLQFLFEYFSETQRNKGNFPGRFSGRQFSNSRSEMNVSTLELGDSALYLCASSLASPSTDTQYFGPGTRLTVL.